The T cell receptor beta chain described here comes from a study of T cells after yellow fever vaccination. V lost 4 bases to trimming and J lost 5 bases, with 11 bases between them. The CDR3 runs 13 residues. This clonotype was seen ten or more times. Each CDR3 protein gets one entry after TCRdb re-called the 5' RACE reads with MiXCR. The sample lists approximately 350,000 distinct CDR3 sequences; approximately 10% were seen once. The chain joins TRBV12-3 or TRBV12-4 to TRBJ2-5, with a tentative D call TRBD2 (5 bases). The source was PBMCs, collected on the day of the first yellow fever vaccination. The sequence was obtained from a man aged 18 to 35 who received the YFV17D yellow fever vaccine. The DNA for the CDR3 is TGTGCCAGCAGTTCAAATAGCGTGGAGACCCAGTACTTC. Protein product: CASSSNSVETQYF.